The 19 T cell receptor beta chains below were found in one sample sequenced in a study of shared clonotypes between healthy human individuals. Only in-frame clones appear in the TCRdb table, and some are missing; sequencing was by immunoSEQ multiplex PCR. The sample has fewer than 650,000 clones, around three quarters seen once. The sequenced sample was PBMCs. Every receptor here comes from a woman aged 40-49 years in good health. Some clones in this sample may be carry-over from other donors' samples.

This clone was picked up one time. The rearrangement links TRBV6-6 to TRBJ2-2, with D tentatively TRBD1 (5 bases). This CDR3 region has 15 residues. V shed 2 bases and J shed 4 bases, with 11 bases lying between them. The germline CDR1 and CDR2 sequences are MNHNY and SVGAGI (reference sequence). CDR3 loop: CASSYGTGITGELFF. The CDR3 DNA reads as TGTGCCAGCAGTTACGGTACAGGAATCACCGGGGAGCTGTTTTTT.

The V gene is TRBV30, the J gene TRBJ1-2; 8 nucleotides align to TRBD1. With 5 bases clipped from V and 7 bases from J, the junction kept 18 bases outside the gene matches. The CDR3 consists of 16 residues. Germline V gives CDR1 GTSNPN, CDR2 SVGIG (reference sequence). The CDR3 spells CAWEGAGGYEGPGYTF. CDR3 coding DNA: TGTGCCTGGGAGGGTGCAGGGGGCTATGAGGGGCCTGGCTACACCTTC.

This clone was found a few times. The rearrangement joins TRBV28 to TRBJ1-1; TRBD1 agrees at 8 bases. Per the germline V gene, CDR1 is MDHEN and CDR2 is SYDVKM. The CDR3 runs to 15 residues. V lost 6 bases to trimming and J lost 8 bases; unmatched junction nucleotides: 14. CDR3 loop: CASSSFAGGIGEAFF. The CDR3 nucleotides are TGTGCCAGCAGCTCCTTTGCAGGGGGCATAGGGGAAGCTTTCTTT.

This chain joins TRBV28 and TRBJ1-4; D ambiguous. The CDR3 consists of 15 residues. The V and J ends lost 4 bases and 8 bases respectively, with 17 bases between them. In germline, CDR1 is MDHEN, CDR2 SYDVKM. The CDR3 sequence: CASSSRRRTGEKLFF. In DNA form, the CDR3 reads TGTGCCAGCAGTTCCCGCCGCCGCACGGGGGAAAAACTGTTTTTT.

The V gene is TRBV5-6, the J gene TRBJ2-1; 8 bases align to TRBD1. Germline-derived CDR1 and CDR2 are SGHDT and YYEEEE. The V gene end was trimmed by 0 bases and the J gene end by 14 bases; junction bases not matched to a gene: 13. This CDR3 is built from 15 residues. The CDR3 here is CASSLGGQGRIEKFF. In nucleotides, the CDR3 is TGTGCCAGCAGCTTGGGCGGACAGGGCCGGATAGAGAAGTTCTTC.

The rearrangement joins TRBV27 to TRBJ2-2; D perhaps matches TRBD1 (6 bases). The CDR3 covers 17 residues. The V gene lost 4 bases and the J gene lost 4 bases, with 19 bases spanning the gap. Germline V gene sequence: CDR1 MNHEY, CDR2 SMNVEV (reference sequence). DNA for the CDR3: TGTGCCAGCAGTTCTCCCTCAACCGGGACACCCACCGGGGAGCTGTTTTTT. Residues: CASSSPSTGTPTGELFF.

CDR3 in DNA: TGTGCCAGCAGCAGGCTGGTGGGGGCTAGCGGCCAAGAGACCCAGTACTTC. This sequence encodes CASSRLVGASGQETQYF. The chain combines TRBV5-4 with TRBJ2-5; perhaps TRBD2 as D (7 bases). Germline V gene sequence: CDR1 SGHNT, CDR2 YYREEE (reference sequence). The CDR3 length is 17 residues. The ends were cut back, 4 bases at V and 1 base at J, with 20 bases in the middle.

V usage is TRBV7-2 and J usage is TRBJ2-7; tentatively, D is TRBD1 or TRBD2 (5 bases each). The CDR3 has 15 residues. V was pared by 5 bases and J by 2 bases, with 16 bases between. Germline values: CDR1 SGHTA, CDR2 FQGNSA. CDR3 loop: CASSPEGRRPYEQYF. Here the CDR3 DNA reads TGTGCCAGCAGCCCAGAGGGGCGGAGACCCTACGAGCAGTACTTC.

Of note for this clone: Other nucleotide sequences in the sample specify the same CDR3. This chain uses TRBV9 with TRBJ1-1, with a possible D match to TRBD1 (5 bases). With 1 base removed from V and 1 base from J, the gap between germline ends came to 8 bases. Germline CDR1 and CDR2: SGDLS and YYNGEE. The CDR3 is 14 residues long. The CDR3 sequence: CASSVTGGNTEAFF. CDR3 sequence (DNA): TGTGCCAGCAGCGTAACGGGGGGGAACACTGAAGCTTTCTTT.

V gene TRBV6-1 combines with J gene TRBJ1-1; D ambiguous. The CDR3 extends over 17 amino acids. V shed 3 bases and J shed 0 bases, with 17 bases lying between them. Germline CDR1 and CDR2: MNHNS and SASEGT. The CDR3 coding sequence is TGTGCCAGCAGTGATACTCGATGGACTAATTTGAACACTGAAGCTTTCTTT. It encodes CASSDTRWTNLNTEAFF.

Details on this clone: The sample has other DNA sequences that encode this CDR3 too. The chain uses TRBV10-2 and TRBJ2-7; D possibly uses TRBD1 or TRBD2 (5 bases each). The CDR3 contains 14 residues. Germline CDR1 is WSHSY and CDR2 is SAAADI. The V gene lost 0 bases and the J gene lost 2 bases, with 8 bases spanning the gap. The CDR3 DNA reads TGCGCCAGCAGTGAGTCTTGGGGACCCTACGAGCAGTACTTC. Its translation is CASSESWGPYEQYF.

Regarding this clone: Distinct nucleotide sequences in the sample also encode this CDR3. The chain carries TRBV5-1 and TRBJ2-7; D gene unclear. CDR1 and CDR2 (germline): SGHRS, YFSETQ. Between the trimmed V and J ends, which lost 1 base and 4 bases, there was a span of 9 bases. The CDR3 has 13 residues. CDR3 in DNA: TGCGCCAGCAGCTTGTACCCAGATTACGAGCAGTACTTC. Its translation is CASSLYPDYEQYF. The full variable domain, its missing parts supplied by reference TRBV5-1 and TRBJ2-7, is KAGVTQTPRYLIKTRGQQVTLSCSPISGHRSVSWYQQTPGQGLQFLFEYFSETQRNKGNFPGRFSGRQFSNSRSEMNVSTLELGDSALYLCASSLYPDYEQYFGPGTRLTVT.

V is TRBV30 and J is TRBJ1-1, with D perhaps TRBD1 (5 bases). V was cut by 1 base and J by 1 base, with 13 bases left in between. Germline lookup yields CDR1 GTSNPN and CDR2 SVGIG (reference sequence). The CDR3 runs 15 residues. In DNA, the CDR3 is TGTGCCTGGAGTGGGGCAGGGTTGAGGAACACTGAAGCTTTCTTT. This codes for CAWSGAGLRNTEAFF. The complete variable domain, with remaining parts taken from reference TRBV30 and TRBJ1-1, reads SQTIHQWPATLVQPVGSPLSLECTVEGTSNPNLYWYRQAAGRGLQLLFYSVGIGQISSEVPQNLSASRPQDRQFILSSKKLLLSDSGFYLCAWSGAGLRNTEAFFGQGTRLTVV.

The genes are TRBV5-1 and TRBJ1-4; the match to TRBD1 covers 9 bases. J was trimmed by 6 bases and V by 0 bases; bases with no gene match: 3. This CDR3 has 15 residues. Germline values: CDR1 SGHRS, CDR2 YFSETQ. CDR3 DNA: TGCGCCAGCAGCTTGGAGGGACAGGGATATGAAAAACTGTTTTTT. Amino acid sequence: CASSLEGQGYEKLFF.

This chain connects TRBV27 to TRBJ2-1; 7 bases map to TRBD2. The germline CDR1 and CDR2 sequences are MNHEY and SMNVEV (reference sequence). The CDR3 has 15 amino acids. V shed 2 bases and J 7 bases; nucleotides not matched to a gene: 8. The CDR3 nucleotides read TGTGCCAGCAGTTTAAGAGGACTCGGGGGGAATGAGCAGTTCTTC. Amino acid sequence: CASSLRGLGGNEQFF.

This chain links TRBV18 with TRBJ2-5, with a possible D match to TRBD1 (6 bases). The CDR3 is made up of 15 amino acids. Germline V lookup: CDR1 KGHSH, CDR2 LQKENI. V was cut by 0 bases and J by 0 bases, with 8 bases left in between. The DNA of the CDR3 is TGTGCCAGCTCACCACCGGGGGCGTACCAAGAGACCCAGTACTTC. This gives the protein CASSPPGAYQETQYF.

J is TRBJ2-7 and V is TRBV5-1; 16 positions agree with TRBD2. Germline V lookup: CDR1 SGHRS, CDR2 YFSETQ. Trimming removed 0 bases from V and 11 bases from J; junction bases left unmatched: 5. This CDR3 spans 15 amino acids. CDR3 nucleotides: TGCGCCAGCAGCTTGGTGGGACTAGCGGGAGGGACGGAGTACTTC. It is translated as CASSLVGLAGGTEYF.

The chain links TRBV4-1 to TRBJ1-4, with a possible D match to TRBD1 (5 bases). V was shortened by 1 base and J by 7 bases, with 13 bases between the two germline ends. CDR3 size: 15 residues. Per germline, CDR1 MGHRA and CDR2 YSYEKL. The CDR3 DNA sequence: TGCGCCAGCAGCCAAGTGGGAGGGGTCCCTGAAAAACTGTTTTTT. Its protein product is CASSQVGGVPEKLFF.

The chain uses TRBV5-4 and TRBJ2-5; 8 positions match TRBD2. This CDR3 spans 16 amino acids. Germline V lookup: CDR1 SGHNT, CDR2 YYREEE (reference sequence). Trimming cost V 0 bases and J 3 bases; bases outside gene matches: 7. Here the CDR3 DNA reads TGTGCCAGCAGCTTGGTGGCTAGCGGGCCTAAAGAGACCCAGTACTTC. This translates into CASSLVASGPKETQYF.